These T cell receptor beta chains were read from a single sample in a study of shared clonotypes between healthy human individuals. Clones were sequenced by immunoSEQ multiplex PCR, and TCRdb holds only the in-frame ones, with some missing. In the table there are about 2.1 million clones, 93% of which are singletons. Sequenced sample: naive CD8+ T cells from PBMCs. The receptors stem from a young man in good health. Some clones in this sample may be carry-over from other donors' samples. Each CDR3 is given with its conserved first and last residue. D genes are given only for firm matches. Clone sizes are given selectively: once, few, many, or a class where the clone is expanded.

V,size,J,D,CDR3,DNA
TRBV7-8,NA,TRBJ1-2,NA,CASSLDPDGTQYNYGYTF,TGTGCCAGCAGCTTAGACCCAGACGGGACACAATATAACTATGGCTACACCTTC
TRBV4-3,NA,TRBJ2-7,TRBD1,CASSQERQGNYEQYF,TGCGCCAGCAGCCAAGAAAGACAGGGAAACTACGAGCAGTACTTC
TRBV27,NA,TRBJ1-1,NA,CASSLSSGAEAFF,TGTGCCAGCAGTTTATCGTCCGGGGCCGAAGCTTTCTTT
TRBV2,NA,TRBJ2-5,NA,CASSEIAVHPQETGYF,TGTGCCAGCAGTGAAATCGCGGTCCATCCCCAAGAGACCGGGTACTTC
TRBV28,NA,TRBJ1-2,NA,CAAREGVEGYTF,TGTGCCGCCCGAGAGGGGGTGGAAGGCTACACCTTC
TRBV6-1,NA,TRBJ1-3,NA,CASSVGRTSGNTIYF,TGTGCCAGCAGTGTGGGCAGGACCTCTGGAAACACCATATATTTT
TRBV9,NA,TRBJ1-2,TRBD1,CASSVGQGVPYGYTF,TGTGCCAGCAGCGTCGGCCAGGGGGTCCCCTATGGCTACACCTTC
TRBV28,once,TRBJ1-2,TRBD1,CASRSSDRGYYGYTF,TGTGCCAGCAGATCCTCCGACAGGGGCTACTATGGCTACACCTTC
TRBV18,NA,TRBJ2-7,NA,CASSLTGTVTYEQYF,TGTGCCAGCTCCCTCACCGGGACGGTAACCTACGAGCAGTACTTC
TRBV14,NA,TRBJ2-1,NA,CASASESYNEQFF,TGTGCCAGCGCGTCTGAATCCTACAATGAGCAGTTCTTC
TRBV28,NA,TRBJ2-2,TRBD2,CASSSLVAGGPTGELFF,TGTGCCAGCAGTTCCTTAGTGGCGGGAGGTCCCACCGGGGAGCTGTTTTTT
TRBV11-2,NA,TRBJ1-4,NA,CASSLYFAGAQLFF,TGTGCCAGCAGCTTATACTTCGCGGGGGCTCAACTGTTTTTT
TRBV5-8,NA,TRBJ1-5,NA,CASSGQWGNQPQHF,TGTGCCAGCAGCGGCCAGTGGGGCAATCAGCCCCAGCATTTT
TRBV6-6,NA,TRBJ1-1,NA,CASSQGWDTEAFF,TGTGCCAGCAGCCAGGGATGGGACACTGAAGCTTTCTTT
TRBV11-2,NA,TRBJ1-1,NA,CASSPVRGLNTEAFF,TGTGCCAGCAGCCCAGTGCGGGGGTTGAACACTGAAGCTTTCTTT
TRBV19,NA,TRBJ2-2,TRBD2,CASSIYWTSGRVLTGELFF,TGTGCCAGTAGTATTTATTGGACTAGCGGGAGAGTTTTAACCGGGGAGCTGTTTTTT
TRBV27,NA,TRBJ2-1,TRBD2,CASSFLAGGAIGFNEQFF,TGTGCCAGCAGTTTCCTAGCGGGAGGAGCCATTGGGTTCAATGAGCAGTTCTTC
TRBV27,NA,TRBJ2-2,TRBD2,CASSLFPASGRDTGELFF,TGTGCCAGCAGTTTATTCCCCGCTAGCGGGAGGGACACCGGGGAGCTGTTTTTT
TRBV7-9,few,TRBJ1-1,NA,CASSLASDGAFF,TGTGCCAGCAGCTTAGCGTCGGATGGAGCTTTCTTT
TRBV7-6,NA,TRBJ1-2,NA,CASSPRSSRLNGYTF,TGTGCCAGCAGCCCTCGGTCTAGCAGGCTAAATGGCTACACCTTC
TRBV10-3,few,TRBJ2-5,NA,CAISESGWETQYF,TGTGCCATCAGTGAGTCAGGGTGGGAGACCCAGTACTTC
TRBV7-9,NA,TRBJ1-2,NA,CASGSGGSFYGYTF,TGTGCCAGCGGATCGGGAGGTAGTTTCTATGGCTACACCTTC
TRBV4-1,NA,TRBJ1-1,NA,CASSQSGGTEAFF,TGCGCCAGCAGCCAGAGCGGGGGCACTGAAGCTTTCTTT
TRBV6-5,once,TRBJ2-7,NA,CASSFTAYEQYF,TGTGCCAGCAGTTTCACAGCCTACGAGCAGTACTTC
TRBV16,NA,TRBJ2-1,NA,CASGRRGDEQFF,TGTGCCAGCGGACGCAGGGGCGATGAGCAGTTCTTC
TRBV5-8,NA,TRBJ2-1,NA,CASSLVVGSSYNEQFF,TGTGCCAGCAGCTTGGTTGTAGGGAGCTCCTACAATGAGCAGTTCTTC
TRBV7-8,NA,TRBJ2-1,TRBD2,CASSLGTSGLSSYNEQFF,TGTGCCAGCAGCTTAGGGACTAGCGGGTTGAGCTCCTACAATGAGCAGTTCTTC
TRBV9,NA,TRBJ2-1,NA,CASNLKGGGYNEQFF,TGTGCCAGCAATCTTAAAGGAGGGGGGTACAATGAGCAGTTCTTC
TRBV19,NA,TRBJ1-5,NA,CASSIVWGLGNQPQHF,TGTGCCAGTAGTATAGTATGGGGACTAGGCAATCAGCCCCAGCATTTT
TRBV11-2,NA,TRBJ2-2,NA,CASSSTRGTGELFF,TGTGCCAGCAGCTCAACCAGGGGCACCGGGGAGCTGTTTTTT
TRBV9,NA,TRBJ2-7,TRBD2,CASSTGTSSYEQYF,TGTGCCAGCAGCACCGGGACTAGCTCCTACGAGCAGTACTTC
TRBV6-5,NA,TRBJ1-5,NA,CASTLGRTNQPQHF,TGTGCCAGCACCCTTGGCAGGACAAATCAGCCCCAGCATTTT